The 14 T cell receptor beta chains presented below share a single source sample, sequenced in a study of human T cells and chemical hapten exposure. Each CDR3 protein gets one entry after TCRdb re-called the RACE reads with MiXCR. This sample has some 360,000 distinct CDR3 sequences, with less than 6.5% found just once. Time point noted: pre-sensitization, week 0. Treatment denoted: therapeutic diphenylcyclopropenone sensitization with weekly scalp DPC. The sequences come from whole blood, collected in connection with sensitization to the hapten diphenylcyclopropenone (DPC). These receptors came from a woman in her fifties or sixties with alopecia areata. Some clones in this sample may be carry-over from other donors' samples.

The genes are TRBV5-6 and TRBJ1-6; D is possibly TRBD1 (5 bases). The CDR3 runs to 13 residues. Trimming pared 0 bases from V and 13 bases from J, leaving 11 bases between. The germline gives CDR1 SGHDT, CDR2 YYEEEE. This CDR3 reads CASSLAGTKPLHF. CDR3 coding DNA: TGTGCCAGCAGCTTGGCGGGGACCAAGCCCCTCCACTTT.

This clonotype was recorded at least ten times. The chain carries TRBV28 and TRBJ2-3; D is unresolved. V lost 3 bases and J lost 3, with 13 bases in between. This CDR3 has 15 residues. Per germline, CDR1 MDHEN and CDR2 SYDVKM. CDR3 amino acids: CASSFVMTLTDTQYF. CDR3 nucleotides: TGTGCCAGCAGTTTTGTGATGACTTTAACAGATACGCAGTATTTT.

The rearrangement joins TRBV6-5 to TRBJ1-6, with D possibly matching TRBD1 (6 bases). The germline V gene encodes CDR1 MNHEY and CDR2 SVGAGI. There are 13 residues in the CDR3. V lost 6 bases and J 7 bases, leaving 10 bases between the germline ends. The CDR3 nucleotides read TGTGCCAGCAGCTTAGACAGGAATTCACCCCTCCACTTT. Amino acid sequence: CASSLDRNSPLHF.

This clonotype was picked up a small number of times. The rearrangement uses TRBV7-2 and TRBJ1-2; D is perhaps TRBD1 (6 bases). V dropped 1 base and J dropped 4 bases, with 13 bases sitting between them. The CDR3 length is 15 residues. Germline CDR1 is SGHTA and CDR2 is FQGNSA. DNA for the CDR3: TGTGCCAGCAGCTTAGATGGGACACTTACCTATGGCTACACCTTC. Translating gives CASSLDGTLTYGYTF.

The chain employs TRBV29-1 and TRBJ1-2, with 10 bases fitting TRBD1. The CDR3 has 17 residues. With V trimmed by 7 bases and J by 2 bases, 16 bases remained unmatched. Germline V gene data show CDR1 as SQVTM and CDR2 as ANQGSEA. The CDR3 region has the DNA TGCAGCGGCGGACCCGGGACAGGGGATCGGGCGAACTATGGCTACACCTTC. It yields the protein CSGGPGTGDRANYGYTF.

A few counts support this clonotype. This sequence joins TRBV5-6 and TRBJ1-4; 8 positions match TRBD1. V lost 9 bases, J lost 8 bases, and 12 bases stayed unmatched. CDR3 size: 14 residues. The germline V gene has CDR1 SGHDT and CDR2 YYEEEE. The CDR3 DNA reads as TGTGCCACCTGTAGAACAGGGGGTTGCGAAAAACTGTTTTTT. This gives the protein CATCRTGGCEKLFF.

The V and J genes are TRBV9 and TRBJ2-6; D perhaps matches TRBD1 (6 bases). The CDR3 totals 17 residues. Trimming shortened V by 1 base and J by 0 bases, and 11 bases separated the two germline ends. CDR1 is SGDLS, CDR2 YYNGEE, per germline. CDR3 loop: CASSVKDSSSGANVLTF. CDR3 bases: TGTGCCAGCAGCGTAAAGGACAGTAGCTCTGGGGCCAACGTCCTGACTTTC. Looking up the rest from reference TRBV9 and TRBJ2-6 gives the full variable domain: DSGVTQTPKHLITATGQRVTLRCSPRSGDLSVYWYQQSLDQGLQFLIQYYNGEERAKGNILERFSAQQFPDLHSELNLSSLELGDSALYFCASSVKDSSSGANVLTFGAGSRLTVL.

In its sample, this clonotype was seen many times. This rearrangement joins TRBV20-1 to TRBJ2-7; unclear D gene. Germline-derived CDR1 and CDR2 are DFQATT and SNEGSKA (reference sequence). V was pared by 3 bases and J by 4 bases, with 22 bases between. The CDR3 contains 16 residues. Written as DNA, the CDR3 is TGCAGTGCTAGGAAAGTTTTGGGTCGCATCACTTACGAGCAGTACTTC. Translating it yields CSARKVLGRITYEQYF.

This clonotype was seen a few times. V gene TRBV6-1 combines with J gene TRBJ2-1, with 7 bases that match TRBD2. The junction had 5 bases not matched to a gene; V was cut back by 3 bases and J by 3 bases. This CDR3 has 15 amino acids. Looked up from germline, CDR1 is MNHNS and CDR2 is SASEGT. CDR3 sequence (DNA): TGTGCCAGCAGTGATTGGGGGGAGGGCTACAATGAGCAGTTCTTC. Encoded protein: CASSDWGEGYNEQFF.

For this clonotype: This may come from a read error, since a much larger clone is one base off. The missing conserved phenylalanine or tryptophan at the end of this CDR3 makes a read error likely. V is TRBV10-2 and J is TRBJ1-5, with D possibly TRBD1 on 5 matching bases. The CDR3 extends over 15 amino acids. V lost 0 bases and J lost 7, with 13 bases in between. Germline CDR1 reads WSHSY; CDR2 reads SAAADI. CDR3 nucleotides: TGCGCCAGCAGTGAGTCGGAAGGGGAGGGACAGCCCCAGCATTTA. Translation: CASSESEGEGQPQHL.

This clonotype has just a few counts. J is TRBJ1-3 and V is TRBV5-5; 9 nucleotides agree with TRBD1. This CDR3 is 16 amino acids long. Trimming removed 4 bases from V and 2 bases from J; junction bases left unmatched: 7. CDR1 is SGHKS and CDR2 is YYEKEE in the germline V gene (reference sequence). CDR3 in amino acids: CASSRQGQGAGNTIYF. As DNA, the CDR3 is TGTGCCAGCAGCCGGCAGGGACAGGGAGCTGGAAACACCATATATTTT.

Concerning this clonotype itself: The conserved phenylalanine or tryptophan normally closing the CDR3 is absent here, so this likely arose from a read error. The chain recombines TRBV2 with TRBJ1-4; D not resolved. The ends were cut back, 8 bases at V and 5 bases at J, with 12 bases in the middle. Germline loops: CDR1 SNHLY, CDR2 FYNNEI. There are 13 residues in the CDR3. The CDR3 nucleotides are TGTGCCAGCGGTGGAGGTCCCAATGAAAAACTGTTTTAT. Translating it yields CASGGGPNEKLFY.

This clonotype was counted at least ten times. This rearrangement joins TRBV6-5 to TRBJ1-3, with 9 bases matching TRBD1. Germline V lookup: CDR1 MNHEY, CDR2 SVGAGI. Losses at the gene ends were 2 bases for V and 3 bases for J; bases not matched to a gene: 2. The CDR3 length is 15 residues. The CDR3, as DNA: TGTGCCAGCAGTTACGGGACAGGGCGTGGAAACACCATATATTTT. As protein: CASSYGTGRGNTIYF.

The chain joins TRBV11-2 to TRBJ1-2; D not resolved. The ends were cut back, 4 bases at V and 3 bases at J, with 9 bases in the middle. Germline assignment: CDR1 SGHAT and CDR2 FQNNGV. The CDR3 has 13 amino acids. CDR3 loop: CASSSPLDYGYTF. CDR3 nucleotide sequence: TGTGCCAGCAGCTCTCCACTGGACTATGGCTACACCTTC.